The clone carrying this TCR beta chain was picked up one time. The antigen remains unidentified. The junction departs from the called germline gene at one end, perhaps through a read error. This record comes from a study of cytomegalovirus exposure and HLA in healthy donors. Notes on the study in general: Per published reports, the classifier diagnosed cytomegalovirus status with high specificity and sensitivity.

PCR involved 60 Vbeta and 13 Jbeta primers. Produced via immunoSEQ multiplex PCR; TCRdb's table is partial and in-frame only. The table shows some 180,000 clones, with roughly four fifths occurring only once. This TCR was recovered from a man younger than 35 in good health and CMV-seronegative. Specimen: PBMCs.

The DNA of the CDR3 is TGTGCTAGCAGCTACGCCTGGGGGCCCTCCGATACGCAGTATTTT. Its protein is CASSYAWGPSDTQYF. The chain is built from TRBV7-7 and TRBJ2-3, with a tentative D call TRBD1 (6 bases). The CDR3 length is 15 residues. CDR1 is SSHAT, CDR2 FNYEAQ, per germline (reference sequence).